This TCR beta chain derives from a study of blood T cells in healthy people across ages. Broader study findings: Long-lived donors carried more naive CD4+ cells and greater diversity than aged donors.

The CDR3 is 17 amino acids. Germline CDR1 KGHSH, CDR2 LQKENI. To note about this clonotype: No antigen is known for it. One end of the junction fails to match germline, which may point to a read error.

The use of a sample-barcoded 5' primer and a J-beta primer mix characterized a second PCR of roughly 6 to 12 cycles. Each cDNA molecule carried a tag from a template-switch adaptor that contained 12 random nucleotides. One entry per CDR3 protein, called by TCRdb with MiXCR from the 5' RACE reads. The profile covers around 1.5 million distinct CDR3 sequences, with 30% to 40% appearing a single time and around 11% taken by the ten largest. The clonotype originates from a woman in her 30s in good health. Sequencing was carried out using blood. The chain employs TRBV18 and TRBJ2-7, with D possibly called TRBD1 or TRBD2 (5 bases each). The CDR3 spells CASPPPGRRVLIYEQYF. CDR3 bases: TGTGCCAGCCCACCTCCGGGGCGGAGAGTTTTGATCTACGAGCAGTACTTC.